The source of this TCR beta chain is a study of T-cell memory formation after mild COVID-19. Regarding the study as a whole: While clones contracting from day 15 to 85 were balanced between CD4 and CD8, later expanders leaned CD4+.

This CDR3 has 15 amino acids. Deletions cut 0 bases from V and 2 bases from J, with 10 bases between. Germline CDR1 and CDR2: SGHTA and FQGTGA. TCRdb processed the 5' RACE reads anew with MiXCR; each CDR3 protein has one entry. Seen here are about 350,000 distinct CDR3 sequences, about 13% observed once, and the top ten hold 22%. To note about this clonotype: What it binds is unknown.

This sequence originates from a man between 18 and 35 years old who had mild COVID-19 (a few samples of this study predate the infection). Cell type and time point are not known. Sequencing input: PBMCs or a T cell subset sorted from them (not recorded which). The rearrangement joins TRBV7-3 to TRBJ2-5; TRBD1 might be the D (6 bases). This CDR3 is CASSLTGTRQETQYF. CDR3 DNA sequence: TGTGCCAGCAGCTTAACGGGGACACGACAAGAGACCCAGTACTTC.